Below are 2 T cell receptor beta chains sequenced from a single sample in a study of blood T cell repertoires in COVID-19. Method: immunoSEQ multiplex PCR; TCRdb's copy keeps in-frame clones and lacks some. This sample has about 140,000 clones, with around four fifths found just once. Material: PBMCs or T cells enriched from blood (not recorded which). These receptors all stem from a woman aged 45-60 years with acute COVID-19.

The chain links TRBV6-2 or TRBV6-3 to TRBJ1-5; tentative D call: TRBD1 (5 bases). The CDR3 runs to 16 residues. From germline, CDR1 is MNHEY and CDR2 SVGEGT. With 0 bases removed from V and 2 bases from J, the gap between germline ends came to 11 bases. CDR3: CASSYSGRGGNQPQHF. CDR3 nucleotides: TGTGCCAGCAGTTACTCTGGGAGGGGCGGCAATCAGCCCCAGCATTTT.

The genes are TRBV7-9 and TRBJ1-2; 10 bases align to TRBD1. Per germline, CDR1 SEHNR and CDR2 FQNEAQ (reference sequence). This CDR3 has 17 residues. V lost 0 bases, J lost 7 bases, and 11 bases stayed unmatched. The CDR3 DNA reads TGTGCCAGCAGCTTAGCGGGCCGGGACAGGGGCGCCGGTGGCTACACCTTC. Its protein product is CASSLAGRDRGAGGYTF. Complete variable domain (other parts from reference TRBV7-9 and TRBJ1-2): DTGVSQNPRHKITKRGQNVTFRCDPISEHNRLYWYRQTLGQGPEFLTYFQNEAQLEKSRLLSDRFSAERPKGSFSTLEIQRTEQGDSAMYLCASSLAGRDRGAGGYTFGSGTRLTVV.